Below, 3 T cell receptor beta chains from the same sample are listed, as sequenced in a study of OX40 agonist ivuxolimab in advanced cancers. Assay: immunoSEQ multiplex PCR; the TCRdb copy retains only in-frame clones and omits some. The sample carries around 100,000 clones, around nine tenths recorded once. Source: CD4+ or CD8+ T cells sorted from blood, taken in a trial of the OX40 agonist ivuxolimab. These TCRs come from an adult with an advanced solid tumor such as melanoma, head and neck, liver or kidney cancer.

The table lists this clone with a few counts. This CDR3 reads CASSPTGGPTGELFF. The CDR3, as DNA: TGTGCCAGCAGTCCGACAGGGGGCCCCACCGGGGAGCTGTTTTTT. This rearrangement joins TRBV6-6 to TRBJ2-2; 10 nucleotides agree with TRBD1. V was clipped by 5 bases and J by 4 bases; unmatched bases: 4. This CDR3 is 15 amino acids long. Germline V gene sequence: CDR1 MNHNY, CDR2 SVGAGI (reference sequence).

Written as DNA, the CDR3 is TGTGCCAGCTCAGGACCCCTTGAAGGCACCCTCCACTTT. Translated, it gives CASSGPLEGTLHF. The V gene is TRBV18, the J gene TRBJ1-6; D is unresolved. Trimming shortened V by 5 bases and J by 14 bases, and 16 bases separated the two germline ends. This CDR3 is 13 amino acids long. Germline assignment: CDR1 KGHSH and CDR2 LQKENI. Full variable domain (rest looked up from reference TRBV18 and TRBJ1-6): NAGVMQNPRHLVRRRGQEARLRCSPMKGHSHVYWYRQLPEEGLKFMVYLQKENIIDESGMPKERFSAEFPKEGPSILRIQQVVRGDSAAYFCASSGPLEGTLHFGNGTRLTVT.

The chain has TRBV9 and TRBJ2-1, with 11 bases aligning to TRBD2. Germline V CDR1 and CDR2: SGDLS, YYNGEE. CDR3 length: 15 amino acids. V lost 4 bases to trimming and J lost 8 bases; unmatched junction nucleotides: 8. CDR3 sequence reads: CASSPIAGGQDEQFF. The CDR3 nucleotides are TGTGCCAGCAGCCCCATAGCGGGGGGGCAGGATGAGCAGTTCTTC.